Listed below are T cell receptor beta chains from one sample, sequenced in a study of T cells in Graves' hyperthyroidism and ophthalmopathy. MiXCR was run by TCRdb on the multiplex PCR reads, yielding one entry per CDR3 protein. The sample contains approximately 600,000 distinct CDR3 sequences, about 15% of which appear only once. Source material: blood. All receptors derive from a middle-aged woman with Graves' ophthalmopathy. CDR3s include the opening cysteine and the closing phenylalanine or tryptophan. A D gene is named only where the DNA matches it firmly. A clone size is listed for some rows: how often the clone was seen (once, few, many), or a class if it is expanded.

size: NA
D: NA
J: TRBJ2-2
V: TRBV11-2
DNA: TGTGCCAGCAGCCCTAGACCCTTCGATGGCACCGGGGAGCTGTTTTTT
CDR3: CASSPRPFDGTGELFF

size: many
D: NA
J: TRBJ1-2
V: TRBV5-1
DNA: TGCGCCAGCAGCCCAAGGACCGATAGCTTCTATGGCTACACCTTC
CDR3: CASSPRTDSFYGYTF

size: many
D: TRBD1
J: TRBJ2-6
V: TRBV28
DNA: TGTGCCAGCAGGGGACAGGGGGCTTCTGGGGCCAACGTCCTGACTTTC
CDR3: CASRGQGASGANVLTF

size: many
D: NA
J: TRBJ2-7
V: TRBV12-3/TRBV12-4
DNA: TGTGCCAGCAGCAGGACACCCGGGGGTGGCGAGCAGTACTTC
CDR3: CASSRTPGGGEQYF

size: NA
D: TRBD2
J: TRBJ2-7
V: TRBV28
DNA: TGTGCCAGCAGATCTAGCGGAGAGTCCTACGAGCAGTACTTC
CDR3: CASRSSGESYEQYF

size: few
D: NA
J: TRBJ2-3
V: TRBV3-1
DNA: TGTGCCAGCAGCCAAGATCTTGAGTACAGTTTCGCAGATACGCAGTATTTT
CDR3: CASSQDLEYSFADTQYF

size: many
D: TRBD2
J: TRBJ2-1
V: TRBV7-2
DNA: TGTGCCAGCAGTCGCAGCGGGACCTCCTACAATGAGCAGTTCTTC
CDR3: CASSRSGTSYNEQFF

size: many
D: TRBD2
J: TRBJ2-3
V: TRBV6-1
DNA: TGTGCCAGCACTGCGGGACTAGCGGTAAAGGGTACGCAGTATTTT
CDR3: CASTAGLAVKGTQYF

size: NA
D: TRBD2
J: TRBJ2-1
V: TRBV11-2
DNA: TGTGCCAGCAGTTCGCGACCGAGCGGGAGCTCCTACAATGAGCAGTTCTTC
CDR3: CASSSRPSGSSYNEQFF

size: many
D: NA
J: TRBJ2-2
V: TRBV6-5
DNA: TGTGCCAGCAGTTTACTTACAGGGAACACCGGGGAGCTGTTTTTT
CDR3: CASSLLTGNTGELFF

size: NA
D: TRBD1
J: TRBJ1-5
V: TRBV12-3/TRBV12-4
DNA: TGTGCCAGCAGTAACGGACCGGGACAGCACAATCAGCCCCAGCATTTT
CDR3: CASSNGPGQHNQPQHF

size: many
D: TRBD1
J: TRBJ2-7
V: TRBV28
DNA: TGTGCCAGCAGCCCCGCCAGGACAGGGAGCTCCTACGAGCAGTACTTC
CDR3: CASSPARTGSSYEQYF

size: many
D: NA
J: TRBJ1-5
V: TRBV20-1
DNA: TGCAGTGCTAGCAGGGCTAGCAATCAGCCCCAGCATTTT
CDR3: CSASRASNQPQHF

size: NA
D: NA
J: TRBJ1-1
V: TRBV28
DNA: TGTGCCAGCAGTGTCACAGGGAGCTCTGAAGCTTTCTTT
CDR3: CASSVTGSSEAFF

size: many
D: NA
J: TRBJ1-1
V: TRBV29-1
DNA: TGCAGCTGCGCGAGGACAGATTCTGAAGCTTTCTTT
CDR3: CSCARTDSEAFF

size: many
D: NA
J: TRBJ2-7
V: TRBV4-1
DNA: TGCGCCAGCAGCCAAGAAGAACGGGAGACGTACGAGCAGTACTTC
CDR3: CASSQEERETYEQYF

size: few
D: TRBD1
J: TRBJ1-1
V: TRBV15
DNA: TGTGCCACCAGCAGAGCCGGGGACAGGGGAGGGACTGAAGCTTTCTTT
CDR3: CATSRAGDRGGTEAFF

size: many
D: TRBD2
J: TRBJ2-4
V: TRBV12-3/TRBV12-4
DNA: TGTGCCAGCAGTTTCCAAGCGGGAGGTACCAAAAACATTCAGTACTTC
CDR3: CASSFQAGGTKNIQYF

size: many
D: NA
J: TRBJ2-7
V: TRBV30
DNA: TGTGCCTGGAGTGGTAGGGTCTACGAGCAGTACTTC
CDR3: CAWSGRVYEQYF

size: many
D: NA
J: TRBJ1-1
V: TRBV12-3/TRBV12-4
DNA: TGTGCCAGCAGTTTAGCGGGATACGGATCGACTGAAGCTTTCTTT
CDR3: CASSLAGYGSTEAFF

size: many
D: NA
J: TRBJ1-1
V: TRBV6-2/TRBV6-3
DNA: TGTGCCAGCACTCCCGGGTGGGCCACTGAAGCTTTCTTT
CDR3: CASTPGWATEAFF

size: many
D: NA
J: TRBJ2-7
V: TRBV6-1
DNA: TGTGCCAGCAGTCGCACATCGACAGGGAGGCCCAGCGAGCAGTACTTC
CDR3: CASSRTSTGRPSEQYF

size: NA
D: NA
J: TRBJ1-1
V: TRBV7-2
DNA: TGTGCCAGCAGCTTAGTTCTCAAAGCTTTCTTT
CDR3: CASSLVLKAFF

size: many
D: TRBD2
J: TRBJ2-1
V: TRBV11-2
DNA: TGTGCCAGCAGCGGACGGACTAGCGGGAGTGATAATGAGCAGTTCTTC
CDR3: CASSGRTSGSDNEQFF

size: NA
D: NA
J: TRBJ1-5
V: TRBV20-1
DNA: TGCAGTGCTAGAGGAGCAGGGAAAGCTGTTAGCAATCAGCCCCAGCATTTT
CDR3: CSARGAGKAVSNQPQHF

size: once
D: TRBD1
J: TRBJ1-3
V: TRBV7-2
DNA: TGTGCCAGCAGCACACCGGGACAGGGAAACACCATATATTTT
CDR3: CASSTPGQGNTIYF

size: few
D: NA
J: TRBJ2-7
V: TRBV5-1
DNA: TGCGCCAGCAGCCCCTTGACGGCACTCTACGAGCAGTACTTC
CDR3: CASSPLTALYEQYF

size: many
D: NA
J: TRBJ2-2
V: TRBV14
DNA: TGTGCCAGCAGCCAAGAATACTCTAGCACCGGGGAGCTGTTTTTT
CDR3: CASSQEYSSTGELFF

size: few
D: TRBD2
J: TRBJ2-5
V: TRBV6-5
DNA: TGTGCCAGCAGTTCGGGACTAGCTGAAGAGACCCAGTACTTC
CDR3: CASSSGLAEETQYF

size: NA
D: TRBD1
J: TRBJ2-7
V: TRBV18
DNA: TGTGCCAGCTCAGGATTTTCCGGGACAGGGGGCTACGAGCAGTACTTC
CDR3: CASSGFSGTGGYEQYF

size: NA
D: TRBD1
J: TRBJ1-2
V: TRBV12-3/TRBV12-4
DNA: TGTGCCAGCAGTTCGTGGACAGGGGTTCACTATGGCTACACCTTC
CDR3: CASSSWTGVHYGYTF

size: many
D: NA
J: TRBJ2-1
V: TRBV12-3/TRBV12-4
DNA: TGTGCCAGCAGCCCTACAGGGATAAGGGTCAATGAGCAGTTCTTC
CDR3: CASSPTGIRVNEQFF

size: many
D: TRBD1
J: TRBJ1-5
V: TRBV19
DNA: TGTGCCAGTAGTGGGGGGACAGGCAATCGGCCCCAGCATTTT
CDR3: CASSGGTGNRPQHF

size: few
D: NA
J: TRBJ2-4
V: TRBV7-9
DNA: TGTGCCAGCAGCCCACCCACAGGGTTCAAAAACATTCAGTACTTC
CDR3: CASSPPTGFKNIQYF

size: many
D: NA
J: TRBJ2-7
V: TRBV7-8
DNA: TGTGCCAGCAGCTTTTACGGAGCGCCCTACGAGCAGTACTTC
CDR3: CASSFYGAPYEQYF

size: few
D: TRBD1
J: TRBJ2-5
V: TRBV12-3/TRBV12-4
DNA: TGTGCCAGCAGTTCGTCCGTTGGACAGGGCTGGGAGACCCAGTACTTC
CDR3: CASSSSVGQGWETQYF

size: NA
D: TRBD1
J: TRBJ2-7
V: TRBV27
DNA: TGTGCCAGCAGTAAAAGCCCAGGGGGTTACGGCGAGCAGTACTTC
CDR3: CASSKSPGGYGEQYF

size: NA
D: TRBD1
J: TRBJ2-7
V: TRBV20-1
DNA: TGCAGTGCTCCCGGGACAGCCACCTACGAGCAGTACTTC
CDR3: CSAPGTATYEQYF

size: many
D: NA
J: TRBJ2-7
V: TRBV6-5
DNA: TGTGCCAGCAGCTGGGTCCCCAACTACGAGCAGTACTTC
CDR3: CASSWVPNYEQYF

size: NA
D: NA
J: TRBJ1-1
V: TRBV28
DNA: TGTGCCAGCAGCCGACAACATATGAACACTGAAGCTTTCTTT
CDR3: CASSRQHMNTEAFF

size: NA
D: NA
J: TRBJ2-7
V: TRBV12-3/TRBV12-4
DNA: TGTTCCAGCAGTTTTACCGAACAGGGCCCCCTCTACGAGCAGTACTTC
CDR3: CSSSFTEQGPLYEQYF

size: NA
D: NA
J: TRBJ1-6
V: TRBV10-3
DNA: TGTGCCATCAGTCTGGGGGACACCAATTCACCCCTCCACTTT
CDR3: CAISLGDTNSPLHF

size: many
D: NA
J: TRBJ2-4
V: TRBV28
DNA: TGTGCCAGCAGTTTTAGAGATTTCAAGTACTTC
CDR3: CASSFRDFKYF

size: many
D: NA
J: TRBJ2-7
V: TRBV28
DNA: TGTGCCAGCAGTTTCCCTCGGGCAGCGTACTACGAGCAGTACTTC
CDR3: CASSFPRAAYYEQYF

size: NA
D: NA
J: TRBJ1-1
V: TRBV28
DNA: TGTGCCAGCAGTTCAGGCGAACAGCTCTCGGGGGGCACTGAAGCTTTCTTT
CDR3: CASSSGEQLSGGTEAFF

size: many
D: TRBD2
J: TRBJ2-5
V: TRBV10-2
DNA: TGCGCCAGCAGTTCGGGACTACCGGAGGGTGAGACCCAGTACTTC
CDR3: CASSSGLPEGETQYF

size: many
D: NA
J: TRBJ2-5
V: TRBV19
DNA: TGTGCCAGTAGTTACCCAAGGACAGACGGGGGGGAGACCCAGTACTTC
CDR3: CASSYPRTDGGETQYF

size: NA
D: TRBD1
J: TRBJ2-2
V: TRBV5-1
DNA: TGCGCCAGCAGCCCCTCGACAGGGTGGAACACCGGGGAGCTGTTTTTT
CDR3: CASSPSTGWNTGELFF

size: NA
D: NA
J: TRBJ2-4
V: TRBV6-2/TRBV6-3
DNA: TGTGCCAGCAGTAATCCAGGGTTAAACATTCAGTACTTC
CDR3: CASSNPGLNIQYF

size: many
D: NA
J: TRBJ1-1
V: TRBV12-3/TRBV12-4
DNA: TGTGCCAGCAGTCTTTTGGATTTCTACACTGAAGCTTTCTTT
CDR3: CASSLLDFYTEAFF

size: many
D: NA
J: TRBJ1-1
V: TRBV12-3/TRBV12-4
DNA: TGTGCCAGCACTCCCGGACAGATCCACACTGAAGCTTTCTTT
CDR3: CASTPGQIHTEAFF

size: many
D: TRBD1
J: TRBJ2-2
V: TRBV10-1
DNA: TGCGCCAGCAGTGAAATTAGAGGGGGCGAGCTGAGGGAGCTGTTTTTT
CDR3: CASSEIRGGELRELFF

size: many
D: NA
J: TRBJ2-7
V: TRBV19
DNA: TGTGCCAGTAGTATTATCTCCGGGACGGTGAGGGAGCAGTACTTC
CDR3: CASSIISGTVREQYF

size: few
D: TRBD1
J: TRBJ2-3
V: TRBV15
DNA: TGTGCCACTAAGACAGGGGGCACAGATACGCAGTATTTT
CDR3: CATKTGGTDTQYF

size: NA
D: NA
J: TRBJ1-5
V: TRBV7-8
DNA: TGTGCCAGCAGCTTAGCTGGTCCCAATCAGCCCCAGCATTTT
CDR3: CASSLAGPNQPQHF

size: many
D: NA
J: TRBJ2-6
V: TRBV12-3/TRBV12-4
DNA: TGTGCCAGCAGTTCGGACTGGGAGCCGGCCAACGTCCTGACTTTC
CDR3: CASSSDWEPANVLTF

size: many
D: TRBD1
J: TRBJ1-1
V: TRBV27
DNA: TGTGCCAGCGCGCGATACGGGACAGGCACCTCTCGGGAAGAGGCTTTCTTT
CDR3: CASARYGTGTSREEAFF

size: many
D: TRBD2
J: TRBJ2-5
V: TRBV25-1
DNA: TGTGCCAGCAGTGATCTGGTGAAGGGACTAAACCAAGAGACCCAGTACTTC
CDR3: CASSDLVKGLNQETQYF

size: few
D: NA
J: TRBJ2-6
V: TRBV7-1
DNA: TGTGCCAGCAGCTCCTCACCCCGCGTGACAGGAATACCACCTGGGGCCAACGTCCTGACTTTC
CDR3: CASSSSPRVTGIPPGANVLTF